The TCR beta chain under discussion was sequenced for a study of shared clonotypes between healthy human individuals. TCRdb keeps only in-frame clones here, not all; method: immunoSEQ multiplex PCR. The sample carries a few million clones, approximately 94% recorded once. There are 14 residues in the CDR3. CDR1 SGHRS and CDR2 YFSETQ come from the germline V gene. V dropped 4 bases and J dropped 4 bases, with 14 bases sitting between them. Findings and caveats of the study: Some naive CD4 clonotypes, roughly 5%, turned up in common across four donors.

Concerning this clone: Its antigen is as yet unknown.

The sequencing sample was made of naive CD4+ T cells sorted from blood. As for subset: CD45RA+ positively selected. The receptor comes from a man between 18 and 29 years old in good health. The genes are TRBV5-1 and TRBJ2-5; D may be TRBD1 (5 bases). This CDR3 is CASSPSGQGETQYF. The DNA for the CDR3 is TGCGCCAGCAGCCCCTCAGGGCAAGGAGAGACCCAGTACTTC.